The rows below give T cell receptor beta chains drawn from one sample of a study of CD8 T cells in ankylosing spondylitis. A single record per CDR3 protein comes from TCRdb applying MiXCR to the 5' RACE reads. The sample yields some 140,000 distinct CDR3 sequences, about an eighth seen once. The source material was blood, either unsorted or a sorted T cell fraction (not recorded which). Receptors originate from a female donor with ankylosing spondylitis or in good health (not recorded which). CDR3s include the opening cysteine and the closing phenylalanine or tryptophan. The D gene is left open where the match is weak. The size field is filled for only some rows; it gives once, few, many or a size class.

J: TRBJ1-3; size: few; D: NA; V: TRBV11-2; CDR3: CASSLYPGNTIYF; DNA: TGTGCCAGCAGCTTATATCCGGGAAACACCATATATTTT
J: TRBJ2-1; size: many; D: TRBD2; V: TRBV7-2; CDR3: CASSFLPSGSSYNEQFF; DNA: TGTGCCAGCAGCTTCCTCCCGAGCGGGAGCTCCTACAATGAGCAGTTCTTC
J: TRBJ2-7; size: NA; D: NA; V: TRBV12-3/TRBV12-4; CDR3: CVSTLGGAAGEQYF; DNA: TGTGTCAGCACCCTGGGTGGGGCAGCTGGCGAGCAGTACTTC
J: TRBJ1-1; size: many; D: TRBD1; V: TRBV5-1; CDR3: CASSGQGPLNTEAFF; DNA: TGCGCCAGCAGCGGACAGGGCCCGCTGAACACTGAAGCTTTCTTT
J: TRBJ2-3; size: many; D: NA; V: TRBV18; CDR3: CASSHPRGSQIPGWTDTQYF; DNA: TGTGCCAGCTCACACCCCAGAGGTAGCCAAATCCCCGGGTGGACAGATACGCAGTATTTT
J: TRBJ1-3; size: NA; D: NA; V: TRBV28; CDR3: CASSLNTGNTIYF; DNA: TGTGCCAGCAGTTTAAACACGGGAAACACCATATATTTT
J: TRBJ2-1; size: many; D: TRBD2; V: TRBV4-2; CDR3: CASSQAPAGDYNEQFF; DNA: TGTGCCAGCAGCCAAGCTCCCGCGGGAGACTACAATGAGCAGTTCTTC
J: TRBJ1-1; size: many; D: TRBD1; V: TRBV29-1; CDR3: CSVVGTGGTEAFF; DNA: TGCAGCGTTGTGGGGACAGGGGGCACTGAAGCTTTCTTT
J: TRBJ2-1; size: NA; D: NA; V: TRBV15; CDR3: CATSRDPGEQLF; DNA: TGTGCCACCAGCAGAGATCCCGGTGAGCAGCTCTTC
J: TRBJ2-3; size: many; D: NA; V: TRBV20-1; CDR3: CSASNRAIDTQYF; DNA: TGCAGTGCTAGTAACAGGGCAATCGATACGCAGTATTTT
J: TRBJ2-7; size: NA; D: NA; V: TRBV7-8; CDR3: CASSFRASSEQYF; DNA: TGTGCCAGCAGCTTCCGGGCCTCCAGCGAGCAGTACTTC
J: TRBJ1-6; size: NA; D: NA; V: TRBV9; CDR3: CASSVDGNNSPLHF; DNA: TGTGCCAGCAGCGTAGACGGCAACAATTCACCCCTCCACTTT
J: TRBJ1-1; size: NA; D: NA; V: TRBV20-1; CDR3: CSARVDTTGSTEAFF; DNA: TGCAGTGCTAGAGTTGACACCACAGGGTCTACTGAAGCTTTCTTT
J: TRBJ2-1; size: many; D: NA; V: TRBV6-1; CDR3: CASSDLGGGEQFF; DNA: TGTGCCAGCAGTGACCTTGGAGGAGGTGAGCAGTTCTTC
J: TRBJ2-7; size: NA; D: TRBD2; V: TRBV5-5; CDR3: CASSFGPAGGSYEQYF; DNA: TGTGCCAGCAGCTTTGGTCCAGCGGGAGGATCCTACGAGCAGTACTTC
J: TRBJ1-1; size: NA; D: NA; V: TRBV7-9; CDR3: CASSLLSPNDRLAEAFF; DNA: TGTGCCAGCAGCTTACTCTCCCCAAACGACAGGTTGGCCGAAGCTTTCTTT
J: TRBJ2-3; size: NA; D: NA; V: TRBV20-1; CDR3: CSAGDYGDTQYF; DNA: TGCAGTGCTGGGGATTATGGGGATACGCAGTATTTT
J: TRBJ2-2; size: few; D: TRBD1; V: TRBV19; CDR3: CASSIEGQGTGELFF; DNA: TGTGCCAGTAGTATTGAGGGACAGGGCACCGGGGAGCTGTTTTTT
J: TRBJ1-5; size: many; D: TRBD1; V: TRBV29-1; CDR3: CSVANGDRDHQPQHF; DNA: TGCAGCGTTGCGAACGGAGACAGGGACCATCAGCCCCAGCATTTT
J: TRBJ2-2; size: many; D: TRBD2; V: TRBV27; CDR3: CASSWTSVDGELFF; DNA: TGTGCCAGCAGTTGGACTAGCGTGGACGGGGAGCTGTTTTTT
J: TRBJ2-2; size: few; D: TRBD1; V: TRBV10-1; CDR3: CASSDVGQAGELFF; DNA: TGCGCCAGCAGTGATGTAGGACAGGCCGGGGAGCTGTTTTTT
J: TRBJ2-5; size: few; D: NA; V: TRBV29-1; CDR3: CSVEGVVETQYF; DNA: TGCAGCGTTGAGGGGGTCGTAGAGACCCAGTACTTC
J: TRBJ2-1; size: many; D: TRBD2; V: TRBV6-5; CDR3: CASSYFSGPAGGEQFF; DNA: TGTGCCAGCAGTTATTTTAGCGGGCCCGCCGGAGGTGAGCAGTTCTTC
J: TRBJ2-5; size: many; D: NA; V: TRBV7-8; CDR3: CASSLALETQYF; DNA: TGTGCCAGCAGCTTAGCGTTGGAGACCCAGTACTTC
J: TRBJ2-2; size: few; D: TRBD2; V: TRBV11-2; CDR3: CASSEGLAGVSTGELFF; DNA: TGTGCCAGCAGCGAGGGACTAGCGGGAGTTAGTACCGGGGAGCTGTTTTTT
J: TRBJ2-2; size: few; D: NA; V: TRBV29-1; CDR3: CSVEDTGGTGELFF; DNA: TGCAGCGTTGAAGATACAGGAGGCACCGGGGAGCTGTTTTTT
J: TRBJ2-7; size: many; D: NA; V: TRBV19; CDR3: CASSTEQGYEQYF; DNA: TGTGCCAGTAGTACGGAACAGGGTTACGAGCAGTACTTC
J: TRBJ2-1; size: many; D: TRBD1; V: TRBV2; CDR3: CASSEPLQGGLYNEQFF; DNA: TGTGCCAGCAGTGAACCGTTACAGGGGGGTTTGTACAATGAGCAGTTCTTC
J: TRBJ2-5; size: few; D: NA; V: TRBV7-6; CDR3: CANSLNFGTQETQYF; DNA: TGTGCCAACAGCTTAAACTTCGGCACGCAAGAGACCCAGTACTTC
J: TRBJ2-5; size: many; D: TRBD2; V: TRBV5-1; CDR3: CASSPAGGQETQYF; DNA: TGCGCCAGCAGCCCCGCGGGGGGCCAAGAGACCCAGTACTTC